Listed below are T cell receptor beta chains from one sample, sequenced in a study of technical replicates of blood from a handful of donors. Libraries were prepared by immunoSEQ multiplex PCR; TCRdb keeps only in-frame clonotypes and omits some of them. The sample has 74,000 or so clones, about 92% seen once. The sequencing sample was made of T cells isolated from PBMCs. The source is a human donor in good health. The CDR3 runs from the conserved cysteine through the conserved F or W. The order of the fields is D gene, V gene, clone size, J gene, CDR3 protein, CDR3 DNA. The D gene is left open where the match is weak. Size is stated for part of the rows, as once, few or many counts, or as a class when the clone is expanded.

D: NA; V: TRBV9; size: NA; J: TRBJ1-1; CDR3: CASSAWTVMNTEAFF; DNA: TGTGCCAGCAGCGCTTGGACAGTCATGAACACTGAAGCTTTCTTT
D: NA; V: TRBV19; size: NA; J: TRBJ2-7; CDR3: CASSTRLETTYEQYF; DNA: TGTGCCAGTAGTACCAGACTAGAGACGACCTACGAGCAGTACTTC
D: TRBD2; V: TRBV7-3; size: NA; J: TRBJ2-3; CDR3: CASSWGGSPDTQYF; DNA: TGTGCCAGCAGCTGGGGCGGGAGCCCAGATACGCAGTATTTT
D: NA; V: TRBV4-1; size: NA; J: TRBJ2-1; CDR3: CASSQGPGDEQFF; DNA: TGCGCCAGCAGCCAAGGCCCGGGGGATGAGCAGTTCTTC
D: TRBD2; V: TRBV4-3; size: NA; J: TRBJ2-7; CDR3: CASSQELGGRAFEQYF; DNA: TGCGCCAGCAGCCAAGAGCTTGGTGGGAGGGCCTTCGAGCAGTACTTC
D: TRBD1; V: TRBV9; size: NA; J: TRBJ2-7; CDR3: CASSVGQASYEQYF; DNA: TGTGCCAGCAGCGTCGGACAGGCCTCCTACGAGCAGTACTTC
D: TRBD1; V: TRBV6-5; size: NA; J: TRBJ1-2; CDR3: CASSYSKGGASGYTF; DNA: TGTGCCAGCAGTTACTCGAAAGGGGGCGCGAGTGGCTACACCTTC
D: NA; V: TRBV7-2; size: once; J: TRBJ2-7; CDR3: CASSISGSSYEQYF; DNA: TGTGCCAGCAGCATCAGCGGATCCTCCTACGAGCAGTACTTC
D: NA; V: TRBV19; size: NA; J: TRBJ1-4; CDR3: CASSIGANEKLFF; DNA: TGTGCCAGTAGTATAGGAGCTAATGAAAAACTGTTTTTT
D: NA; V: TRBV12-5; size: NA; J: TRBJ1-5; CDR3: CASGLGEGGVYNQPQHF; DNA: TGTGCTAGTGGTTTGGGTGAAGGGGGTGTATACAATCAGCCCCAGCATTTT
D: NA; V: TRBV5-8; size: NA; J: TRBJ1-1; CDR3: CASSFGQPTEAFF; DNA: TGTGCCAGCAGCTTTGGACAGCCGACTGAAGCTTTCTTT
D: NA; V: TRBV6-6; size: NA; J: TRBJ1-2; CDR3: CASSPGAHNYGYTF; DNA: TGTGCCAGCAGTCCCGGAGCTCATAACTATGGCTACACCTTC
D: NA; V: TRBV7-9; size: NA; J: TRBJ1-1; CDR3: CASSLAGAEAFF; DNA: TGTGCCAGCAGCTTGGCGGGAGCTGAAGCTTTCTTT
D: TRBD1; V: TRBV7-9; size: NA; J: TRBJ2-7; CDR3: CASSLNRGPYEQYF; DNA: TGTGCCAGCAGCTTAAACAGGGGGCCCTACGAGCAGTACTTC
D: TRBD1; V: TRBV30; size: NA; J: TRBJ2-2; CDR3: CAWGQGMSGELFF; DNA: TGTGCCTGGGGACAGGGGATGTCCGGGGAGCTGTTTTTT
D: TRBD2; V: TRBV10-2; size: NA; J: TRBJ2-1; CDR3: CASSELAGEEQFF; DNA: TGCGCCAGCAGTGAGCTAGCGGGAGAAGAGCAGTTCTTC
D: TRBD2; V: TRBV7-2; size: NA; J: TRBJ2-1; CDR3: CASSLVSLAVFSYNEQFF; DNA: TGTGCCAGCAGCTTAGTATCCCTAGCGGTCTTCTCCTACAATGAGCAGTTCTTC
D: NA; V: TRBV5-5; size: NA; J: TRBJ1-5; CDR3: CASSLDSYSNQPQHF; DNA: TGTGCCAGCAGCTTGGACAGTTATAGCAATCAGCCCCAGCATTTT
D: TRBD1; V: TRBV6-1; size: NA; J: TRBJ2-7; CDR3: CASSEGTGPYEQYF; DNA: TGTGCCAGCAGTGAAGGGACAGGACCCTACGAGCAGTACTTC
D: TRBD2; V: TRBV27; size: NA; J: TRBJ2-7; CDR3: CASSTTGLAGNDGHF; DNA: TGTGCCAGCAGTACAACGGGACTAGCGGGAAACGACGGCCACTTC
D: NA; V: TRBV11-1; size: NA; J: TRBJ2-7; CDR3: CASSWGEEGEQYF; DNA: TGTGCCAGCAGCTGGGGGGAAGAAGGCGAGCAGTACTTC
D: NA; V: TRBV7-9; size: NA; J: TRBJ2-7; CDR3: CASSSPRSPRNQYF; DNA: TGTGCCAGCAGTTCCCCTAGATCGCCCAGAAATCAGTACTTC
D: NA; V: TRBV7-3; size: NA; J: TRBJ2-2; CDR3: CASSPGEAGELFF; DNA: TGTGCCAGCAGCCCGGGAGAAGCCGGGGAGCTGTTTTTT
D: TRBD2; V: TRBV10-3; size: NA; J: TRBJ2-7; CDR3: CAIRTSGKIYEQYF; DNA: TGTGCCATCAGAACTAGCGGGAAAATTTACGAGCAGTACTTC
D: TRBD1; V: TRBV13; size: NA; J: TRBJ2-7; CDR3: CASSRDSFSYEQYF; DNA: TGTGCCAGCAGCAGGGACAGTTTTTCCTACGAGCAGTACTTC
D: NA; V: TRBV28; size: NA; J: TRBJ1-1; CDR3: CASRALGHENTEAFF; DNA: TGTGCCAGCAGAGCGCTTGGTCACGAGAACACTGAAGCTTTCTTT
D: NA; V: TRBV7-9; size: NA; J: TRBJ1-4; CDR3: CAEGGATNEKLFF; DNA: TGTGCCGAAGGAGGAGCAACTAATGAAAAACTGTTTTTT
D: TRBD2; V: TRBV11-3; size: once; J: TRBJ2-3; CDR3: CASSFWTSGTTDTQYF; DNA: TGTGCCAGCAGCTTTTGGACTAGCGGGACGACAGATACGCAGTATTTT
D: NA; V: TRBV5-1; size: NA; J: TRBJ1-1; CDR3: CASSVSGVINTEAFF; DNA: TGCGCCAGCAGCGTATCAGGGGTTATTAACACTGAAGCTTTCTTT
D: NA; V: TRBV5-4; size: NA; J: TRBJ1-4; CDR3: CASSRNRVNEKLFF; DNA: TGTGCCAGCAGCAGGAACAGGGTTAATGAAAAACTGTTTTTT
D: TRBD2; V: TRBV7-6; size: NA; J: TRBJ2-5; CDR3: CASSLARGLEETQYF; DNA: TGTGCCAGCAGCTTAGCGCGGGGGTTAGAAGAGACCCAGTACTTC
D: NA; V: TRBV30; size: NA; J: TRBJ1-1; CDR3: CAWSVITATEAFF; DNA: TGTGCCTGGAGTGTAATTACAGCAACTGAAGCTTTCTTT
D: NA; V: TRBV2; size: once; J: TRBJ2-3; CDR3: CASSVGGGTDTQYF; DNA: TGTGCCAGCAGTGTGGGAGGCGGGACAGATACGCAGTATTTT
D: TRBD1; V: TRBV19; size: NA; J: TRBJ1-4; CDR3: CASRYGQGTNEKLFF; DNA: TGTGCCAGTAGATACGGACAGGGTACTAATGAAAAACTGTTTTTT
D: TRBD1; V: TRBV10-3; size: NA; J: TRBJ1-2; CDR3: CAISDSKQGSYGYTF; DNA: TGTGCCATCAGTGACTCGAAACAGGGGTCCTATGGCTACACCTTC
D: TRBD2; V: TRBV30; size: NA; J: TRBJ2-1; CDR3: CAWNNYHGGGVTSASYNEQFF; DNA: TGTGCCTGGAATAATTATCACGGCGGGGGGGTGACCTCCGCCTCCTACAATGAGCAGTTCTTC
D: NA; V: TRBV6-1; size: NA; J: TRBJ2-2; CDR3: CASSVDRGYTGELFF; DNA: TGTGCCAGCAGTGTCGATCGCGGCTACACCGGGGAGCTGTTTTTT
D: TRBD1; V: TRBV25-1; size: NA; J: TRBJ2-2; CDR3: CASSDPRQGNTGELFF; DNA: TGTGCCAGCAGTGATCCCCGACAGGGGAACACCGGGGAGCTGTTTTTT
D: NA; V: TRBV27; size: NA; J: TRBJ1-1; CDR3: CASSLFSNSEAFF; DNA: TGTGCCAGCAGTTTATTCTCTAACTCTGAAGCTTTCTTT
D: NA; V: TRBV7-3; size: NA; J: TRBJ2-1; CDR3: CASSLGSGGGRNEQFF; DNA: TGTGCCAGCAGCTTAGGGTCGGGCGGAGGGCGTAATGAGCAGTTCTTC
D: NA; V: TRBV9; size: NA; J: TRBJ2-3; CDR3: CASSVDGSRDTQYF; DNA: TGTGCCAGCAGCGTAGACGGGAGTAGAGATACGCAGTATTTT
D: NA; V: TRBV27; size: NA; J: TRBJ1-5; CDR3: CASSLRDNNQPQHF; DNA: TGTGCCAGCAGTTTAAGGGACAACAATCAGCCCCAGCATTTT
D: TRBD2; V: TRBV14; size: NA; J: TRBJ2-3; CDR3: CASSQLAGVLADTQYF; DNA: TGTGCCAGCAGCCAGCTAGCGGGGGTCCTCGCAGATACGCAGTATTTT
D: NA; V: TRBV5-1; size: NA; J: TRBJ2-1; CDR3: CASSLPGPYNEQFF; DNA: TGCGCCAGCAGCTTGCCGGGTCCCTACAATGAGCAGTTCTTC
D: NA; V: TRBV9; size: NA; J: TRBJ2-7; CDR3: CASSVAGTGRYEQYF; DNA: TGTGCCAGCAGCGTAGCTGGTACAGGGCGCTACGAGCAGTACTTC
D: NA; V: TRBV5-8; size: NA; J: TRBJ2-7; CDR3: CASTPRPGTYEQYF; DNA: TGTGCCAGCACCCCCCGCCCGGGAACCTACGAGCAGTACTTC
D: TRBD1; V: TRBV19; size: NA; J: TRBJ1-5; CDR3: CASSIGKDRGRDQPQHF; DNA: TGTGCCAGTAGTATAGGAAAAGACAGGGGCAGGGATCAGCCCCAGCATTTT
D: NA; V: TRBV29-1; size: once; J: TRBJ2-1; CDR3: CSVVGELNNEQFF; DNA: TGCAGCGTTGTCGGGGAACTGAACAATGAGCAGTTCTTC
D: TRBD2; V: TRBV28; size: NA; J: TRBJ2-7; CDR3: CASSRPGLAGVDEQYF; DNA: TGTGCCAGCAGCCGACCGGGACTAGCGGGAGTCGACGAGCAGTACTTC
D: NA; V: TRBV15; size: NA; J: TRBJ2-1; CDR3: CATSRFRDNEQFF; DNA: TGTGCCACCAGCAGGTTCAGGGACAATGAGCAGTTCTTC
D: TRBD1; V: TRBV9; size: NA; J: TRBJ2-5; CDR3: CASSVERGPGETQYF; DNA: TGTGCCAGCAGCGTAGAAAGGGGGCCGGGAGAGACCCAGTACTTC
D: NA; V: TRBV10-3; size: NA; J: TRBJ2-1; CDR3: CAISEKEEAYNEQFF; DNA: TGTGCCATCAGTGAGAAAGAAGAGGCCTACAATGAGCAGTTCTTC
D: TRBD2; V: TRBV18; size: few; J: TRBJ2-7; CDR3: CASSPSGNLYEQYF; DNA: TGTGCCAGCTCACCAAGCGGGAACCTTTACGAGCAGTACTTC
D: NA; V: TRBV6-6; size: NA; J: TRBJ1-1; CDR3: CASTLGFMNTEAFF; DNA: TGTGCCAGCACCCTCGGTTTTATGAACACTGAAGCTTTCTTT
D: TRBD2; V: TRBV9; size: NA; J: TRBJ2-3; CDR3: CASSPSSRTTSVSTDTQYF; DNA: TGTGCCAGCAGCCCATCCTCGAGAACGACTAGCGTCAGCACAGATACGCAGTATTTT